Below, 23 T cell receptor beta chains from the same sample are listed, as sequenced in a study of shared T cell receptors in the human thymus. Data came from immunoSEQ multiplex PCR; TCRdb stores just in-frame clones and leaves some out. The repertoire consists of some 640,000 clones, with over 75% occurring once and the leading ten covering over 0.008%. These data were also reused for a study on human thymus T cells.

Sequenced input: thymocytes. The receptors were gathered from a boy in the first two years of life with a congenital heart defect.

This clone was seen more than once but under ten times. V usage is TRBV6-1 and J usage is TRBJ1-6; D might be TRBD1 (5 bases). The ends were cut back, 7 bases at V and 5 bases at J, with 9 bases in the middle. From germline, CDR1 is MNHNS and CDR2 SASEGT. This CDR3 comprises 13 residues. CDR3 DNA sequence: TGTGCCAGCATGCAGGGCCATAATTCACCCCTCCACTTT. It codes for CASMQGHNSPLHF.

This clone was observed a handful of times. The V and J genes are TRBV4-1 and TRBJ2-7; maybe TRBD2 (6 bases). The CDR3 sequence is 15 residues long. CDR1 MGHRA and CDR2 YSYEKL come from the germline V gene. Trimming took 1 base from V and 5 from J, leaving 15 bases between them. The CDR3 DNA follows: TGCGCCAGCAGCCAAGGAGGGACGGGACTTCACGAGCAGTACTTC. This codes for CASSQGGTGLHEQYF.

The chain uses TRBV5-5 and TRBJ2-7, with D unresolved. CDR3 length: 12 amino acids. CDR1 and CDR2 from the germline V gene are SGHKS and YYEKEE (reference sequence). Deletions cut 0 bases from V and 2 bases from J, with 3 bases between. This CDR3 is CASSLATYEQYF. The CDR3 DNA reads as TGTGCCAGCAGCTTGGCCACCTACGAGCAGTACTTC.

The DNA of the CDR3 is TGTGCCAGCAGCTTGGGAGGGATGGGTGGCTACACCTTC. Amino acid sequence: CASSLGGMGGYTF. The rearrangement uses TRBV5-4 and TRBJ1-2; D remains ambiguous. The V end was cut by 0 bases, the J end by 7 bases, with 10 bases between. There are 13 residues in the CDR3. Germline CDR1 is SGHNT and CDR2 is YYREEE (reference sequence).

The chain links TRBV5-1 to TRBJ2-7; 13 bases match TRBD2. The CDR3 has 16 amino acids. V dropped 1 base and J dropped 4; count of bases not matched to a gene: 5. From germline, CDR1 is SGHRS and CDR2 YFSETQ. CDR3 region: CASSLMGTSGKYEQYF. The CDR3 bases are TGCGCCAGCAGCTTGATGGGGACTAGCGGGAAGTACGAGCAGTACTTC.

The CDR3 DNA sequence: TGTGCCAGCATCCTCCACGGCAGGGGAGCTTTCTTT. It translates to CASILHGRGAFF. V and J are TRBV21-1 and TRBJ1-1; the D call in the table, TRBD1, was not verified against the DNA. TRBV21-1 has pseudogene status. The CDR3 consists of 12 residues.

The V gene is TRBV5-1, the J gene TRBJ1-3, with TRBD1 identical over 10 bases. Trimming cost V 0 bases and J 2 bases; bases outside gene matches: 2. The germline V gene has CDR1 SGHRS and CDR2 YFSETQ. The CDR3 loop spans 16 amino acids. CDR3 residues: CASSLAGTGAGNTIYF. CDR3 bases: TGCGCCAGCAGCTTGGCCGGGACAGGGGCTGGAAACACCATATATTTT.

This clone was picked up one time. This chain joins TRBV28 and TRBJ2-1; TRBD2 matches 12 bases. V shed 6 bases, J shed 7 bases, and the junction held 7 bases outside the gene matches. The CDR3 spans 15 residues. The germline V gene has CDR1 MDHEN and CDR2 SYDVKM. The CDR3 is CASRQLAGGLNEQFF. The DNA for the CDR3 is TGTGCCAGCAGGCAACTAGCGGGGGGATTAAATGAGCAGTTCTTC.

This sequence joins TRBV6-6 and TRBJ1-1; D is perhaps TRBD1 (6 bases). Per germline, CDR1 MNHNY and CDR2 SVGAGI (reference sequence). Trimming left V 6 bases short and J 4 bases short, with 15 bases between. The CDR3 has 14 amino acids. CDR3 coding DNA: TGTGCCAGCAGAGAAGGACAGTATGTCACTGAAGCTTTCTTT. This gives the protein CASREGQYVTEAFF.

The chain carries TRBV2 and TRBJ1-2; tentatively, D is TRBD1 (5 bases). V was trimmed by 2 bases and J by 0 bases, leaving 10 bases between them. The CDR3 extends over 15 amino acids. The germline V gene encodes CDR1 SNHLY and CDR2 FYNNEI. CDR3 bases: TGTGCCAGCAGTGAACAGCGGGGGTCTAACTATGGCTACACCTTC. Its translation: CASSEQRGSNYGYTF.

This rearrangement joins TRBV10-3 to TRBJ1-1; the D is unclear. The CDR3 totals 12 residues. Germline CDR1 reads ENHRY; CDR2 reads SYGVKD. Trimming removed 10 bases at V and 6 bases at J, with 15 bases between. As DNA, the CDR3 is TGTGCCACATGCACGCAGGACTCTGAAGCTTTCTTT. Translation gives CATCTQDSEAFF.

This chain uses TRBV28 with TRBJ2-3, with a possible D match to TRBD2 (6 bases). Germline V CDR1 and CDR2: MDHEN, SYDVKM. The CDR3 has 16 amino acids. V lost 4 bases and J lost 1, with 15 bases in between. CDR3 in DNA: TGTGCCAGCAGTTCACCTAGCGCAAGAGGCACAGATACGCAGTATTTT. Protein: CASSSPSARGTDTQYF.

The chain recombines TRBV5-6 with TRBJ1-5, with TRBD1 identical over 8 bases. The germline V gene has CDR1 SGHDT and CDR2 YYEEEE. V lost 4 bases to trimming and J lost 6 bases; unmatched junction nucleotides: 3. The CDR3 spans 13 residues. The CDR3 DNA reads as TGTGCCAGCAGCCCCAGGGGGCGTCAGCCCCAGCATTTT. This sequence encodes CASSPRGRQPQHF. The whole variable domain, filled in from reference TRBV5-6 and TRBJ1-5, reads DAGVTQSPTHLIKTRGQQVTLRCSPKSGHDTVSWYQQALGQGPQFIFQYYEEEERQRGNFPDRFSGHQFPNYSSELNVNALLLGDSALYLCASSPRGRQPQHFGDGTRLSIL.

The gene calls are TRBV6-6 and TRBJ2-3; 7 bases map to TRBD2. The CDR3 loop spans 14 amino acids. The V gene end was trimmed by 0 bases and the J gene end by 9 bases; junction bases not matched to a gene: 6. Germline CDR1 MNHNY, CDR2 SVGAGI (reference sequence). The CDR3 region is CASSYSGRGGTQYF. The CDR3 region has the DNA TGTGCCAGCAGTTACTCTGGCCGCGGGGGAACGCAGTATTTT.

The CDR3 region has the DNA TGTGCCAGCTCACCCGACGGGAGGCAGTACTTC. Protein: CASSPDGRQYF. This rearrangement joins TRBV18 to TRBJ2-7, with D tentatively TRBD2 (6 bases). Germline values: CDR1 KGHSH, CDR2 LQKENI. V was trimmed by 3 bases and J by 9 bases, leaving 9 bases between them. The CDR3 spans 11 residues.

This chain connects TRBV4-3 to TRBJ2-7; the match to TRBD1 covers 7 bases. CDR3 size: 18 residues. The germline CDR1 and CDR2 sequences are LGHNA and YSLEER. The V segment lost 0 bases and the J segment 1 base; nucleotides outside the gene matches: 12. CDR3 DNA sequence: TGCGCCAGCAGCCAAGACCCCACCCTAGAGGGGGCGTCCTACGAGCAGTACTTC. It encodes CASSQDPTLEGASYEQYF.

J is TRBJ1-4 and V is TRBV6-1, with D possibly TRBD1 on 5 matching bases. The V and J ends lost 8 bases and 0 bases respectively, with 10 bases between them. The CDR3 has 14 amino acids. From germline, CDR1 is MNHNS and CDR2 SASEGT. The CDR3 DNA follows: TGTGCCAGCCGACAGCAGACAACTAATGAAAAACTGTTTTTT. Translating gives CASRQQTTNEKLFF.

The genes are TRBV6-5 and TRBJ2-3; 8 positions match TRBD2. V shed 6 bases and J 5 bases; nucleotides not matched to a gene: 7. From germline, CDR1 is MNHEY and CDR2 SVGAGI. This CDR3 is built from 14 residues. Written as DNA, the CDR3 is TGTGCCAGCAGCTTAGCGGGGAGGGAAGATACGCAGTATTTT. It yields the protein CASSLAGREDTQYF.

This CDR3 is CASSPGGLDEQFF. For the CDR3, the DNA is TGTGCCAGCAGCCCCGGGGGGCTGGATGAGCAGTTCTTC. The V gene is TRBV11-3, the J gene TRBJ2-1; D may be TRBD2 (7 bases). In germline, CDR1 is SGHNT, CDR2 YENEEA. Trimming removed 5 bases from V and 8 bases from J, with 13 bases in between. The CDR3 has 13 residues. Complete variable domain (other parts from reference TRBV11-3 and TRBJ2-1): EAGVVQSPRYKIIEKKQPVAFWCNPISGHNTLYWYLQNLGQGPELLIRYENEEAVDDSQLPKDRFSAERLKGVDSTLKIQPAELGDSAVYLCASSPGGLDEQFFGPGTRLTVL.

V gene TRBV4-2 combines with J gene TRBJ2-5; TRBD2 matches at 13 bases. Germline V CDR1 and CDR2: LGHNA, YNFKEQ. The CDR3 length is 16 residues. V trimming: 3 bases; J trimming: 2 bases; junction bases outside the gene matches: 3. The CDR3 DNA is TGTGCCAGCAGCCATGGACTAGCGGGAGAACAAGAGACCCAGTACTTC. Its translation: CASSHGLAGEQETQYF.

This clone came up once. The rearrangement uses TRBV27 and TRBJ1-6; TRBD1 matches 7 bases. In germline, CDR1 is MNHEY, CDR2 SMNVEV (reference sequence). The length of the CDR3 is 15 residues. The ends lost 5 bases at V and 4 bases at J; junction bases unmatched: 5. CDR3 coding DNA: TGTGCCAGCAGTAAGCAGGGGGAGTATAATTCACCCCTCCACTTT. Protein sequence: CASSKQGEYNSPLHF.

V and J are TRBV5-8 and TRBJ2-7; D ambiguous. The germline V gene encodes CDR1 SGHTS and CDR2 YDEGEE. V lost 4 bases and J lost 1, with 9 bases in between. This CDR3 contains 13 residues. CDR3 amino acids: CASSPSQSYEQYF. The CDR3 DNA follows: TGTGCCAGCAGCCCGTCCCAGTCCTACGAGCAGTACTTC. Full variable domain (missing parts from reference TRBV5-8 and TRBJ2-7): EAGVTQSPTHLIKTRGQQATLRCSPISGHTSVYWYQQALGLGLQFLLWYDEGEERNRGNFPPRFSGRQFPNYSSELNVNALELEDSALYLCASSPSQSYEQYFGPGTRLTVT.

This clone was recorded once. The J gene is TRBJ2-3, the V gene TRBV28; D is uncertain. The CDR3 is made up of 16 amino acids. The V gene's germline CDR1 is MDHEN and CDR2 SYDVKM. Trimming took off 5 bases at V and 9 bases at J, with 24 bases between the two ends. CDR3 sequence (DNA): TGTGCCAGCAGTCTCCCCCCCCCATGGCCCACAGTCACGCAGTATTTT. This gives the protein CASSLPPPWPTVTQYF.